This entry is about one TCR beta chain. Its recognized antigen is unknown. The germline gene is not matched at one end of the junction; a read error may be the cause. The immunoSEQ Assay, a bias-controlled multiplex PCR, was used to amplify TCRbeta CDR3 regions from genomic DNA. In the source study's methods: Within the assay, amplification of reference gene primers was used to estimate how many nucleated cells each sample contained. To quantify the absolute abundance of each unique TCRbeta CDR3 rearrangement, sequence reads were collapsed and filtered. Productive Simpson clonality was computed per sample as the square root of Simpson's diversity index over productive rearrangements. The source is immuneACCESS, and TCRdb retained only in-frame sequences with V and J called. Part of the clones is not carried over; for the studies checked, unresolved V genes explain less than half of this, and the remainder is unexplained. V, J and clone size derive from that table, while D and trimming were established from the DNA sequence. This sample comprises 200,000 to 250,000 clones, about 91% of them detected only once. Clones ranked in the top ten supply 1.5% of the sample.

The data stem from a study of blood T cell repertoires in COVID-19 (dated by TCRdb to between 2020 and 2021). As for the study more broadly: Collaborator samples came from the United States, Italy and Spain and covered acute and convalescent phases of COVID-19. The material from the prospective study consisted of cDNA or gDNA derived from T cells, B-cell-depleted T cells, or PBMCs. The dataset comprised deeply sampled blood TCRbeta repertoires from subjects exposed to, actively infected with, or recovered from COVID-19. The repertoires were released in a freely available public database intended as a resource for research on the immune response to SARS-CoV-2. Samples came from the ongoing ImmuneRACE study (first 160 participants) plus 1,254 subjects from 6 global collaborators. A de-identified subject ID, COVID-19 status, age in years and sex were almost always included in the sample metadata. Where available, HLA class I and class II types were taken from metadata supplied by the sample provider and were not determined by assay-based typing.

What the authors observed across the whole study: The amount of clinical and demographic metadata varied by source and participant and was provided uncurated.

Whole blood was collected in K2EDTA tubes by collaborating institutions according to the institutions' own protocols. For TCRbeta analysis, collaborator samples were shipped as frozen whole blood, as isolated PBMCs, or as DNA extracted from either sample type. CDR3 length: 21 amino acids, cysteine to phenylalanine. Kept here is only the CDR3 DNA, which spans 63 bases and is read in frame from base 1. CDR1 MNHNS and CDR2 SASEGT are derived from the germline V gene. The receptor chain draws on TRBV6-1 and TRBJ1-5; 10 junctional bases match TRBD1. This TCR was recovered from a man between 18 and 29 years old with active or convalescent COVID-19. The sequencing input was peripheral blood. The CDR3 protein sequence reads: CASSEGPGTGVYRGGFQPQHF. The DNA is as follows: TGTGCCAGCAGCGAAGGCCCCGGGACAGGGGTTTATCGGGGCGGCTTTCAGCCCCAGCATTTT.